This T cell receptor beta chain was profiled in a study of blood T cell repertoires in COVID-19. This clone has only a few counts. J was trimmed by 5 bases and V by 4 bases; bases with no gene match: 10. This CDR3 comprises 15 residues. Germline assignment: CDR1 LNHDA and CDR2 SQIVND (reference sequence). Cohort 3 donors counted as recovered after two negative PCRs, clearance, or resolved symptoms. Assay: immunoSEQ multiplex PCR; the TCRdb copy retains only in-frame clones and omits some. The data hold 150,000 or so clones, with about 80% observed a single time. The rearrangement links TRBV19 to TRBJ2-5, with 7 nucleotides matching TRBD2. The sequence was collected from a middle-aged man who had recovered from COVID-19. Sequencing was performed on PBMCs or T cells enriched from blood (not recorded which). CDR3: CASSKTSGTGETQYF. As DNA, the CDR3 is TGTGCCAGTAGTAAGACGAGCGGGACTGGGGAGACCCAGTACTTC.